This entry lists 12 T cell receptor beta chains sequenced from one sample in a study of cytomegalovirus exposure and HLA in healthy donors. Only in-frame clones appear in the TCRdb table, and some are missing; sequencing was by immunoSEQ multiplex PCR. The profile covers over 120,000 clones, with approximately 94% appearing a single time and 1.5% to 2% taken by the ten largest. Material: PBMCs. Receptors originate from a man aged 18 to 29 in good health and CMV-seropositive.

The chain combines TRBV6-1 with TRBJ1-5; weak D call: TRBD1 (6 bases). Germline V CDR1 and CDR2: MNHNS, SASEGT. The CDR3 is 18 amino acids. Trimming removed 1 base from V and 2 bases from J, with 18 bases in between. The CDR3 region has the DNA TGTGCCAGCAGTGAAGAAGGAGTTTTATGGGGGCGCAATCAGCCCCAGCATTTT. It is translated as CASSEEGVLWGRNQPQHF.

This chain connects TRBV19 to TRBJ2-1, with TRBD2 as a possible D gene (6 bases). The CDR3 sequence is 13 residues long. Between the trimmed V and J ends, which lost 10 bases and 0 bases, there was a span of 10 bases. Germline CDR1 reads LNHDA; CDR2 reads SQIVND (reference sequence). The CDR3 DNA follows: TGTGCCACAGCGGGTGGCTCCTACAATGAGCAGTTCTTC. This translates into CATAGGSYNEQFF.

The chain employs TRBV9 and TRBJ1-1; tentatively, D is TRBD1 (6 bases). The CDR3 runs 12 residues. The V gene's germline CDR1 is SGDLS and CDR2 YYNGEE. Trimming removed 1 base from V and 12 bases from J, with 13 bases in between. CDR3 amino acids: CASSVRGGIPFF. In nucleotides, the CDR3 is TGTGCCAGCAGCGTACGAGGGGGTATACCTTTCTTT.

This clone has just a few counts. This chain connects TRBV27 to TRBJ1-5; D possibly corresponds to TRBD1 (6 bases). The germline V gene has CDR1 MNHEY and CDR2 SMNVEV (reference sequence). With 8 bases removed from V and 2 bases from J, the gap between germline ends came to 10 bases. This CDR3 contains 13 residues. CDR3: CASGTTGNQPQHF. The CDR3, as DNA: TGTGCCAGCGGGACAACTGGCAATCAGCCCCAGCATTTT.

The rearrangement uses TRBV7-9 and TRBJ1-2; no reliable D call. V was trimmed by 1 base and J by 10 bases, leaving 13 bases between them. Germline loops: CDR1 SEHNR, CDR2 FQNEAQ (reference sequence). CDR3 length: 13 amino acids. The CDR3 DNA reads as TGTGCCAGCAGCTTAGGAGGGCAGAGTGCCTACACCTTC. Protein: CASSLGGQSAYTF.

J is TRBJ1-5 and V is TRBV4-1; 9 nucleotides line up with TRBD1. This CDR3 contains 16 residues. The germline V gene has CDR1 MGHRA and CDR2 YSYEKL. V gave up 3 bases and J gave up 6 bases; unmatched junction bases: 9. CDR3: CASSHPGQGNGQPQHF. The DNA for the CDR3 is TGCGCCAGCAGCCATCCCGGACAGGGGAATGGTCAGCCCCAGCATTTT.

The V and J genes are TRBV5-4 and TRBJ2-1; the D gene is possibly TRBD1 (6 bases). V lost 3 bases and J lost 1, with 11 bases in between. Germline lookup yields CDR1 SGHNT and CDR2 YYREEE (reference sequence). The CDR3 is made up of 15 amino acids. CDR3 DNA: TGTGCCAGCAGCTCGAAACAGGGATCCTACAATGAGCAGTTCTTC. This sequence encodes CASSSKQGSYNEQFF.

The chain joins TRBV7-2 to TRBJ1-5; D ambiguous. Germline V gene lookup returns CDR1 SGHTA and CDR2 FQGNSA. The CDR3 spans 13 residues. The V end was cut by 5 bases, the J end by 5 bases, with 10 bases between. The DNA for the CDR3 is TGTGCCAGCAGCGTTCGAGGCGATCAGCCCCAGCATTTT. Its translation is CASSVRGDQPQHF.

This chain connects TRBV9 to TRBJ2-1, with 7 bases aligning to TRBD2. Trimming at V came to 3 bases and at J to 11 bases, leaving 17 bases not matched to a gene. CDR3 size: 16 residues. Germline V gene data show CDR1 as SGDLS and CDR2 as YYNGEE. The chain's CDR3 is CASSAPKGGGRDKQFF. The CDR3 nucleotides are TGTGCCAGCAGCGCGCCAAAAGGTGGAGGGAGGGATAAGCAGTTCTTC.

This clone was seen a single time. The chain couples TRBV7-2 to TRBJ2-7; tentatively, D is TRBD2 (6 bases). Trimming shortened V by 3 bases and J by 2 bases, and 14 bases separated the two germline ends. The CDR3 has 15 residues. Germline assignment: CDR1 SGHTA and CDR2 FQGNSA. CDR3 residues: CASSLTRGGAYEQYF. The CDR3 coding sequence is TGTGCCAGCAGCTTGACTAGAGGTGGGGCCTACGAGCAGTACTTC.

The chain recombines TRBV2 with TRBJ2-7; no clear D. V lost 4 bases and J 3 bases, leaving 13 bases between the germline ends. CDR1 and CDR2 (germline): SNHLY, FYNNEI. The CDR3 covers 14 residues. The chain's CDR3 is CASSVGSLNYEQYF. DNA of the CDR3: TGTGCCAGCAGTGTGGGCAGTTTAAACTACGAGCAGTACTTC.

This clone has a single count. This rearrangement joins TRBV19 to TRBJ1-3; TRBD1 might be the D (5 bases). Looked up from germline, CDR1 is LNHDA and CDR2 is SQIVND (reference sequence). The CDR3 is 15 amino acids. V was cut by 6 bases and J by 0 bases, with 12 bases left in between. The CDR3 region is CASSLGQDSGNTIYF. In DNA, the CDR3 is TGTGCCAGTAGCCTCGGACAAGACTCTGGAAACACCATATATTTT.